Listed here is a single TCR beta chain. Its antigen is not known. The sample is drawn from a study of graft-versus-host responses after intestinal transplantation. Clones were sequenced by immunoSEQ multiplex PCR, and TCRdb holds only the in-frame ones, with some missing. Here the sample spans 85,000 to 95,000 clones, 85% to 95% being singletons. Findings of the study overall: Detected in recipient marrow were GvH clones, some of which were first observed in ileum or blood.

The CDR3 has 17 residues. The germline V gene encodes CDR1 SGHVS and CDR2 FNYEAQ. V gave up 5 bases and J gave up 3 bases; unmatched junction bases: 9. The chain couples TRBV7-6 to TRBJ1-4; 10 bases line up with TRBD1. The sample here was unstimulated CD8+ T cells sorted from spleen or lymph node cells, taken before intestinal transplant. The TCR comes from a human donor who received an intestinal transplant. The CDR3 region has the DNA TGTGCCAGCAGCCCCGGGACAGGGGTCAGCGCTAATGAAAAACTGTTTTTT. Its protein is CASSPGTGVSANEKLFF. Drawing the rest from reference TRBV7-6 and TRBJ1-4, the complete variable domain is GAGVSQSPRYKVTKRGQDVALRCDPISGHVSLYWYRQALGQGPEFLTYFNYEAQQDKSGLPNDRFSAERPEGSISTLTIQRTEQRDSAMYRCASSPGTGVSANEKLFFGSGTQLSVL.